These 23 T cell receptor beta chains originate from one sample sequenced in a study of T cell responses to AZD1222 COVID-19 vaccine. The method was immunoSEQ multiplex PCR; TCRdb's version includes in-frame clones alone and lacks a portion of them. The sample contains 80,000 or so clones, roughly 80% of which appear only once. The sequenced sample was peripheral blood, obtained on day 0 of AZD1222 vaccination. The receptors derive from an adult in good health.

The chain joins TRBV13 to TRBJ2-7, with TRBD2 as a possible D gene (5 bases). The CDR3 sequence is 12 residues long. The germline V and J ends were trimmed by 5 bases and 6 bases, with 11 bases remaining between them. Germline loops: CDR1 PRHDT, CDR2 FYEKMQ (reference sequence). CDR3 protein: CASSRPSGEQYF. Here the CDR3 DNA reads TGTGCCAGCAGCCGCCCGAGCGGCGAGCAGTACTTC.

Only a few counts were recorded for this clone. V and J are TRBV6-1 and TRBJ2-7; D might be TRBD2 (5 bases). Between the trimmed V and J ends, which lost 1 base and 0 bases, there was a span of 16 bases. Germline CDR1 MNHNS, CDR2 SASEGT. This CDR3 contains 17 residues. CDR3 in DNA: TGTGCCAGCAGTGAAGTGTTTACGAGCGGATCCTCCTACGAGCAGTACTTC. It translates to CASSEVFTSGSSYEQYF.

This chain's CDR3 is CASSLTPGNQPQHF. DNA for the CDR3: TGTGCCAGCAGCTTGACGCCAGGCAATCAGCCCCAGCATTTT. V usage is TRBV7-2 and J usage is TRBJ1-5; D ambiguous. The CDR3 consists of 14 residues. The V gene lost 3 bases and the J gene lost 2 bases, with 8 bases spanning the gap. The germline CDR1 and CDR2 sequences are SGHTA and FQGNSA.

This clone was counted only a few times. This chain joins TRBV2 and TRBJ2-7; D unresolved. Germline assignment: CDR1 SNHLY and CDR2 FYNNEI. Trimming stripped 8 bases from V and 3 bases from J, with 14 bases between. The CDR3 covers 13 residues. CDR3 bases: TGTGCCAGCTTGCCCTCCGGCGTCTACGAGCAGTACTTC. The encoded protein is CASLPSGVYEQYF.

This sequence joins TRBV5-1 and TRBJ2-3; 10 nucleotides align to TRBD2. Trimming cost V 2 bases and J 3 bases; bases outside gene matches: 6. Germline V gives CDR1 SGHRS, CDR2 YFSETQ. The CDR3 contains 16 residues. CDR3 in DNA: TGCGCCAGCAGCTTATCTAGCGGGAGTCAGACAGATACGCAGTATTTT. Encoded protein: CASSLSSGSQTDTQYF.

The chain carries TRBV6-1 and TRBJ1-1; D not certain. CDR1 is MNHNS and CDR2 is SASEGT in the germline V gene. The CDR3 covers 13 residues. Trimming stripped 2 bases from V and 4 bases from J, with 8 bases between. The CDR3 DNA sequence: TGTGCCAGCAGTGAAAGCACAGTCACTGAAGCTTTCTTT. Protein product: CASSESTVTEAFF.

The chain employs TRBV19 and TRBJ1-5; TRBD1 might be the D (5 bases). This CDR3 has 16 amino acids. V gave up 3 bases and J gave up 2 bases, with 14 bases separating them. Germline V lookup: CDR1 LNHDA, CDR2 SQIVND (reference sequence). The CDR3 protein is CASSMGGRLGNQPQHF. The CDR3 DNA is TGTGCCAGTAGTATGGGGGGACGGCTTGGCAATCAGCCCCAGCATTTT.

This sequence joins TRBV28 and TRBJ2-5; 7 positions agree with TRBD1. The CDR3 is made up of 18 amino acids. The germline V gene has CDR1 MDHEN and CDR2 SYDVKM. V was clipped by 6 bases and J by 2 bases; unmatched bases: 18. CDR3 sequence reads: CASSPLPGQAEGQETQYF. The CDR3 bases are TGTGCCAGCAGCCCTTTACCCGGACAGGCCGAGGGGCAAGAGACCCAGTACTTC.

V is TRBV6-5 and J is TRBJ1-2, with D maybe TRBD1 (6 bases). Germline V lookup: CDR1 MNHEY, CDR2 SVGAGI. Trimming pared 4 bases from V and 5 bases from J, leaving 11 bases between. The CDR3 totals 13 residues. The CDR3 sequence: CASSSGGRYGYTF. Here the CDR3 DNA reads TGTGCCAGCAGTTCGGGGGGCAGGTATGGCTACACCTTC.

The chain is built from TRBV5-8 and TRBJ2-1, with TRBD2 matching 8 bases. The V segment lost 7 bases and the J segment 10 bases; nucleotides outside the gene matches: 13. Looked up from germline, CDR1 is SGHTS and CDR2 is YDEGEE. This CDR3 comprises 14 residues. CDR3 nucleotides: TGTGCCAGCCCCGGGACTAGGGAAATAGGAGAGCAGTTCTTC. As protein: CASPGTREIGEQFF.

Only a few counts were recorded for this clone. CDR3 sequence (DNA): TGTGCCAGCAGCTTTTCCCCGAGCTCCTACGAGCAGTACTTC. Residues: CASSFSPSSYEQYF. This chain connects TRBV7-9 to TRBJ2-7; D unresolved. Per the germline V gene, CDR1 is SEHNR and CDR2 is FQNEAQ (reference sequence). V lost 3 bases and J 0 bases, leaving 9 bases between the germline ends. The CDR3 sequence is 14 residues long. The whole variable domain, remainder taken from reference TRBV7-9 and TRBJ2-7, is DTGVSQNPRHKITKRGQNVTFRCDPISEHNRLYWYRQTLGQGPEFLTYFQNEAQLEKSRLLSDRFSAERPKGSFSTLEIQRTEQGDSAMYLCASSFSPSSYEQYFGPGTRLTVT.

This clone turned up a few times. The chain links TRBV5-1 to TRBJ2-2; tentatively, D is TRBD1 or TRBD2 (5 bases each). CDR3 size: 15 residues. Germline V CDR1 and CDR2: SGHRS, YFSETQ. Between the trimmed V and J ends, which lost 2 bases and 6 bases, there was a span of 14 bases. The DNA of the CDR3 is TGCGCCAGCAGCTTTGCGGCAGGGCGGGCCGGGGAGCTGTTTTTT. Encoded protein: CASSFAAGRAGELFF.

The rearrangement links TRBV6-1 to TRBJ2-3; D is unresolved. Germline values: CDR1 MNHNS, CDR2 SASEGT. Trimming shortened V by 1 base and J by 2 bases, and 10 bases separated the two germline ends. The CDR3 sequence is 15 residues long. The CDR3 sequence: CASSEGVALTDTQYF. In DNA form, the CDR3 reads TGTGCCAGCAGTGAAGGGGTCGCCCTCACAGATACGCAGTATTTT.

The chain combines TRBV7-8 with TRBJ1-4, with D hard to call. V shed 3 bases and J shed 7 bases, with 9 bases lying between them. Germline lookup yields CDR1 SGHVS and CDR2 FQNEAQ. This CDR3 spans 13 amino acids. CDR3 sequence (DNA): TGTGCCAGCAGCTTCGCTCTGGGTGAAAAACTGTTTTTT. This translates into CASSFALGEKLFF.

The chain links TRBV2 to TRBJ2-2, with 8 bases identical to TRBD1. V shed 7 bases, J shed 1 base, and the junction held 5 bases outside the gene matches. There are 15 residues in the CDR3. Germline CDR1 reads SNHLY; CDR2 reads FYNNEI. CDR3 nucleotide sequence: TGTGCCAGCACATGGACAGGGATGAACACCGGGGAGCTGTTTTTT. This codes for CASTWTGMNTGELFF.

The rearrangement joins TRBV30 to TRBJ2-2; TRBD2 agrees at 8 bases. Germline assignment: CDR1 GTSNPN and CDR2 SVGIG (reference sequence). CDR3 length equals 13 residues. The V gene end was trimmed by 5 bases and the J gene end by 6 bases; junction bases not matched to a gene: 5. The CDR3 spells CAWGLATAGELFF. CDR3 nucleotides: TGTGCCTGGGGACTAGCCACCGCCGGGGAGCTGTTTTTT.

The CDR3 coding sequence is TGTGCCAGTAGCCGGTTGGGGGGGAGCTACACCTTC. Its protein product is CASSRLGGSYTF. V gene TRBV19 combines with J gene TRBJ1-2, with a possible D match to TRBD1 (5 bases). CDR1 and CDR2 from the germline V gene are LNHDA and SQIVND (reference sequence). Trimming shortened V by 6 bases and J by 9 bases, and 14 bases separated the two germline ends. This CDR3 has 12 residues.

This clone has just a few counts. As DNA, the CDR3 is TGCGCCAGCAGCCAAGATCCGGGGACTGGCTATGGCTACACCTTC. Its protein product is CASSQDPGTGYGYTF. The V and J genes are TRBV4-3 and TRBJ1-2; D is possibly TRBD1 (5 bases). This CDR3 is 15 amino acids long. Germline CDR1 is LGHNA and CDR2 is YSLEER. The V end lost 0 bases, the J end lost 4 bases, and 12 bases lay between the germline ends.

V usage is TRBV3-1 (or the pseudogene TRBV3-2) and J usage is TRBJ1-2; TRBD1 is a possible D gene (5 bases). Germline V gene data show CDR1 as LGHDT and CDR2 as YNNKEL (reference sequence). V was pared by 1 base and J by 3 bases, with 12 bases between. The CDR3 loop spans 15 amino acids. The CDR3 DNA is TGTGCCAGCAGCCAAGTGCATGGAGGGGACTATGGCTACACCTTC. Encoded protein: CASSQVHGGDYGYTF.

V gene TRBV29-1 combines with J gene TRBJ2-2; 14 bases map to TRBD2. Germline lookup yields CDR1 SQVTM and CDR2 ANQGSEA. Trimming at V came to 7 bases and at J to 1 base, leaving 5 bases not matched to a gene. This CDR3 is 16 amino acids long. CDR3 sequence reads: CSASGTSGGNTGELFF. The DNA of the CDR3 is TGCAGCGCTTCTGGGACTAGCGGGGGGAACACCGGGGAGCTGTTTTTT.

The chain joins TRBV9 to TRBJ2-1, with TRBD2 matching over 8 bases. Germline V lookup: CDR1 SGDLS, CDR2 YYNGEE. V trimming: 2 bases; J trimming: 8 bases; junction bases outside the gene matches: 12. The CDR3 is 16 residues long. Here the CDR3 reads CASSVSGGRSMDEQFF. In nucleotides, the CDR3 is TGTGCCAGCAGCGTTTCGGGAGGGAGGTCAATGGATGAGCAGTTCTTC.

The chain couples TRBV19 to TRBJ1-1; D gene ambiguous. CDR3 length equals 15 residues. Germline assignment: CDR1 LNHDA and CDR2 SQIVND (reference sequence). The V gene lost 4 bases and the J gene lost 5 bases, with 17 bases spanning the gap. CDR3 DNA: TGTGCCAGTAGTAACGGCCATCAGGTTCAGACTGAAGCTTTCTTT. Its translation: CASSNGHQVQTEAFF.

The rearrangement uses TRBV27 and TRBJ1-3; D remains unclear. The CDR3 has 15 residues. Germline lookup yields CDR1 MNHEY and CDR2 SMNVEV (reference sequence). Trimming left V 5 bases short and J 4 bases short, with 15 bases between. The CDR3 region is CASSPHGPLGNTIYF. The CDR3 DNA is TGTGCCAGCAGTCCCCACGGGCCCCTCGGAAACACCATATATTTT.